The clone carrying this TCR beta chain has ten or more counts. What was amplified from RNA transcripts were TCR beta CDR3 regions. First-round RT-PCR of the TCR CDR3 relied on the HTBI primer set. In TCRdb, the multiplex PCR reads were re-called with MiXCR into one record per CDR3 protein. The sample has a few hundred thousand distinct CDR3 sequences, roughly 15% seen once. This CDR3 is 18 amino acids long. With 6 bases removed from V and 7 bases from J, the gap between germline ends came to 33 bases. Looked up from germline, CDR1 is SQVTM and CDR2 is ANQGSEA. The sample is drawn from a study of T cells in Graves' hyperthyroidism and ophthalmopathy. Overall study: Specimen type is peripheral blood, collected at initial diagnosis prior to any treatment.

Hyperthyroidism of Graves' type that showed no ophthalmopathy progression within 18 months was stable. PBMCs were collected from an approximately 9.3 ml volume of fresh peripheral blood. This chain joins TRBV29-1 and TRBJ1-1; D is possibly TRBD1 (5 bases). The TCR originated in a woman aged 40 to 50 with Graves' hyperthyroidism. Source material: blood. The DNA for the CDR3 is TGCAGCGTACGGATTCAGGGTATGGGGAAAACGAGGAGTTTTGAAGCTTTCTTT. The encoded protein is CSVRIQGMGKTRSFEAFF.